This passage covers 13 T cell receptor beta chains from one sample sequenced in a study of T cells in Graves' hyperthyroidism and ophthalmopathy. Researchers took RNA transcripts and amplified the TCR beta CDR3 regions from them. HTBI primers were used for first-round RT-PCR of the TCR CDR3. Each CDR3 protein is one row after TCRdb ran MiXCR on the multiplex PCR reads. This table has approximately 330,000 distinct CDR3 sequences, roughly 13% appearing once. The sequenced sample was blood. All receptors come from a woman aged 40 to 49 with Graves' ophthalmopathy.

This clonotype was recorded many times. The chain links TRBV2 to TRBJ1-1; D is perhaps TRBD1 (5 bases). Germline V CDR1 and CDR2: SNHLY, FYNNEI. V gave up 4 bases and J gave up 7 bases, with 13 bases separating them. The CDR3 contains 13 residues. CDR3: CASSGIGGGEAFF. CDR3 coding DNA: TGTGCCAGCAGTGGCATTGGGGGTGGTGAAGCTTTCTTT.

The sample holds a few counts of this clonotype. This chain uses TRBV11-2 with TRBJ2-7; 9 bases fit TRBD2. In germline, CDR1 is SGHAT, CDR2 FQNNGV. V lost 1 base to trimming and J lost 6 bases; unmatched junction nucleotides: 4. There are 14 residues in the CDR3. The CDR3 spells CASSLGRGGTEQYF. The DNA for the CDR3 is TGTGCCAGCAGCTTAGGGCGGGGGGGCACCGAGCAGTACTTC.

V and J are TRBV24-1 and TRBJ1-5, with unresolved D. CDR3 size: 13 residues. Trimming took 9 bases from V and 0 from J, leaving 8 bases between them. In germline, CDR1 is KGHDR, CDR2 SFDVKD. CDR3 sequence reads: CATAIGSNQPQHF. As DNA, the CDR3 is TGTGCCACCGCTATCGGTAGCAATCAGCCCCAGCATTTT.

At least ten counts were recorded for this clonotype. The J gene is TRBJ2-1, the V gene TRBV29-1; TRBD1 agrees at 9 bases. Looked up from germline, CDR1 is SQVTM and CDR2 is ANQGSEA. The CDR3 is 14 amino acids. J gave up 5 bases and V 7 bases, and 9 bases lay outside the gene matches. The CDR3 loop reads CSGRTGVTNNEQFF. The DNA for the CDR3 is TGCAGCGGACGGACAGGGGTTACAAACAATGAGCAGTTCTTC.

In its sample, this clonotype was seen many times. The V gene is TRBV28, the J gene TRBJ2-7; TRBD1 is a possible D gene (6 bases). Between the trimmed V and J ends, which lost 7 bases and 2 bases, there was a span of 15 bases. The CDR3 spans 14 residues. The germline V gene encodes CDR1 MDHEN and CDR2 SYDVKM. CDR3 protein: CASTQQGWTYEQYF. The CDR3 DNA reads as TGTGCCAGCACCCAACAGGGATGGACCTACGAGCAGTACTTC. Full variable domain (rest looked up from reference TRBV28 and TRBJ2-7): DVKVTQSSRYLVKRTGEKVFLECVQDMDHENMFWYRQDPGLGLRLIYFSYDVKMKEKGDIPEGYSVSREKKERFSLILESASTNQTSMYLCASTQQGWTYEQYFGPGTRLTVT.

In its sample, this clonotype was seen many times. The rearrangement joins TRBV6-1 to TRBJ1-5; TRBD1 is a possible D gene (6 bases). Germline V gives CDR1 MNHNS, CDR2 SASEGT. The CDR3 is 15 residues long. Trimming pared 2 bases from V and 0 bases from J, leaving 8 bases between. The CDR3 loop reads CASSERTDSNQPQHF. For the CDR3, the DNA is TGTGCCAGCAGTGAACGGACAGATAGCAATCAGCCCCAGCATTTT.

This clonotype was seen repeatedly, ten times or more. The CDR3: CASSLNFGELFF. For the CDR3, the DNA is TGTGCCAGCAGCTTAAACTTCGGGGAGCTGTTTTTT. This rearrangement joins TRBV11-2 to TRBJ2-2; D unresolved. CDR1 and CDR2 from the germline V gene are SGHAT and FQNNGV. V was shortened by 2 bases and J by 7 bases, with 5 bases between the two germline ends. This CDR3 region has 12 residues.

The chain is built from TRBV7-8 and TRBJ2-4; 10 positions match TRBD2. This CDR3 is built from 14 residues. V lost 0 bases to trimming and J lost 7 bases; unmatched junction nucleotides: 0. Germline V lookup: CDR1 SGHVS, CDR2 FQNEAQ. The CDR3 region is CASSLASGGNIQYF. CDR3 in DNA: TGTGCCAGCAGCTTAGCTAGCGGGGGGAACATTCAGTACTTC.

This clonotype was seen repeatedly, ten times or more. The V and J genes are TRBV19 and TRBJ2-3; possibly TRBD2 for D (6 bases). The germline V and J ends were trimmed by 8 bases and 2 bases, with 17 bases remaining between them. CDR1 and CDR2 (germline): LNHDA, SQIVND (reference sequence). The CDR3 loop spans 15 amino acids. CDR3: CASSRRGDPTDTQYF. Here the CDR3 DNA reads TGTGCCAGTTCCCGGCGGGGCGATCCCACAGATACGCAGTATTTT.

The chain recombines TRBV15 with TRBJ2-5; the D is unclear. V was clipped by 1 base and J by 5 bases, with 8 bases between them. Germline values: CDR1 LNHNV, CDR2 YYDKDF (reference sequence). The CDR3 runs 13 residues. The CDR3 nucleotides are TGTGCCACCAGCAGAGCCCCGAGGGAGACCCAGTACTTC. This gives the protein CATSRAPRETQYF.

In regard to this clonotype: This may arise from a read error, as a much more abundant clone is one base away. Because it lacks the conserved phenylalanine or tryptophan at the end, this CDR3 is likely a read error. The rearrangement joins TRBV12-3 or TRBV12-4 to TRBJ2-5; no definite D call. The V end lost 5 bases, the J end lost 7 bases, and 14 bases lay between the germline ends. The CDR3 runs 13 residues. CDR3 region: CASSPAPLGTQYL. The CDR3 region has the DNA TGTGCCAGCAGTCCGGCCCCTCTAGGGACCCAGTACCTC.

In this sample, this clonotype turned up many times. This chain uses TRBV11-3 with TRBJ2-7, with a weak D call TRBD2 (5 bases). Trimming took 0 bases from V and 4 from J, leaving 7 bases between them. The CDR3 covers 13 residues. Germline V CDR1 and CDR2: SGHNT, YENEEA. DNA of the CDR3: TGTGCCAGCAGCTTAGAACGGGATTACGAGCAGTACTTC. Amino acid sequence: CASSLERDYEQYF. The variable domain in full, with the rest retrieved from reference TRBV11-3 and TRBJ2-7, is EAGVVQSPRYKIIEKKQPVAFWCNPISGHNTLYWYLQNLGQGPELLIRYENEEAVDDSQLPKDRFSAERLKGVDSTLKIQPAELGDSAVYLCASSLERDYEQYFGPGTRLTVT.

Here the CDR3 reads CASPAGSWMTF. The CDR3 region has the DNA TGTGCCAGCCCCGCGGGTTCCTGGATGACCTTC. The genes are TRBV19 and TRBJ1-2; no definite D call. Per germline, CDR1 LNHDA and CDR2 SQIVND (reference sequence). The V end was cut by 9 bases, the J end by 14 bases, with 19 bases between. The CDR3 consists of 11 residues.